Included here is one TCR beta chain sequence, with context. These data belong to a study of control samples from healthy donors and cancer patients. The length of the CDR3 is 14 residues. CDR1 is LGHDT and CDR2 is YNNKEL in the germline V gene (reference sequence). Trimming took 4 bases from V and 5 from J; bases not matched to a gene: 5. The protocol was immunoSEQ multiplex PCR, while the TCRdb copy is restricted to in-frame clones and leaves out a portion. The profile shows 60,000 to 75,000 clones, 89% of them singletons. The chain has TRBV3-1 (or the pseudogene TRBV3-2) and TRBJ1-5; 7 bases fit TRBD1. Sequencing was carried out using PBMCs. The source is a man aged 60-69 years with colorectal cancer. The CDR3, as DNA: TGTGCCAGCAGCCGCCATGACAGGGATCAGCCCCAGCATTTT. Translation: CASSRHDRDQPQHF.